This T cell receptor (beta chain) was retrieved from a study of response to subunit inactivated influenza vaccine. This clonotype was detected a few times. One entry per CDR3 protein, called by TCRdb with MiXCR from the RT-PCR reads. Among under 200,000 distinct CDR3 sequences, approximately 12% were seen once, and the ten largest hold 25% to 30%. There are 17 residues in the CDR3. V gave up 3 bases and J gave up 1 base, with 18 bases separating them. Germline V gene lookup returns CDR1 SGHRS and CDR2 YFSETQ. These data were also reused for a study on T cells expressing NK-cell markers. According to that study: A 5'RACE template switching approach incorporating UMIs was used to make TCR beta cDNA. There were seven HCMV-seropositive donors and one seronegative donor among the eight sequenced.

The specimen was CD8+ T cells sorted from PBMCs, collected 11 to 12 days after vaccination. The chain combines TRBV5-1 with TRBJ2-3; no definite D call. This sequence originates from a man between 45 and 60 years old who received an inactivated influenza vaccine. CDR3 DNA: TGCGCCAGCAGCTACGAACTCGACTTCTGGGGCACAGATACGCAGTATTTT. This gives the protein CASSYELDFWGTDTQYF. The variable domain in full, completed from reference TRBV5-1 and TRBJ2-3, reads KAGVTQTPRYLIKTRGQQVTLSCSPISGHRSVSWYQQTPGQGLQFLFEYFSETQRNKGNFPGRFSGRQFSNSRSEMNVSTLELGDSALYLCASSYELDFWGTDTQYFGPGTRLTVL.